The T cell receptor beta chain under discussion was sequenced for a study of cytomegalovirus exposure and HLA in healthy donors. As for the study in general: The roughly 130 validation repertoires used the same platform as the 550 to 800 first-cohort repertoires (as reported by a later analysis). Study findings and constraints: Subsequent analysis of the approximately 110 validation repertoires found a tendency for first-cohort TCR clusters to co-occur.

Concerning this clone itself: The antigen is undetermined.

The germline V and J ends were trimmed by 1 base and 0 bases, with 19 bases remaining between them. The CDR3 extends over 18 amino acids. CDR1 is SGHVS and CDR2 is FQNEAQ in the germline V gene. Assay: immunoSEQ multiplex PCR; the TCRdb copy retains only in-frame clones and omits some. The sample shows 200,000 or so clones, roughly 80% of them seen only once. This chain links TRBV7-8 with TRBJ2-7, with D possibly TRBD2 on 6 matching bases. Sequencing used PBMCs. The receptor's source is a man aged 18 to 30 in good health and CMV-seropositive. The chain's CDR3 is CASSLEMGSGRYSYEQYF. In DNA form, the CDR3 reads TGTGCCAGCAGCTTAGAGATGGGTAGCGGAAGATACTCCTACGAGCAGTACTTC.